The 22 T cell receptor beta chains reported below all come from one sample, sequenced in a study of CD8+ T cells in alopecia areata. RNA extraction was followed by reverse transcription into cDNA, which acted as the sequencing template. Produced via immunoSEQ multiplex PCR; TCRdb's table is partial and in-frame only. Altogether 270,000 or so clones were found in the sample, and no singletons occur. Using CD4, CD8alpha, NKG2D, NKG2ACE and other markers, pooled cutaneous lymph node cells were sorted. The sample comprised CD4+ T cells sorted from a lymph node. These receptor sequences come from a C3H/HeJ mouse with alopecia areata. The MHC haplotype of the strain is H2-k.

This clone has more than one count but fewer than ten. The listed genes are named as in mouse. The read is 4 residues too short to cover the CDR3 end, so that end is filled in from the germline J gene. Distinct nucleotide sequences in the sample also encode this CDR3. The chain recombines TRBV19 with TRBJ2-2; 8 nucleotides match TRBD2. The CDR3 extends over 15 amino acids. CDR1 and CDR2 (germline): FNHDT, SITEND (reference sequence). V shed 2 bases and J 2 bases; nucleotides not matched to a gene: 2. CDR3 amino acids: CASSIAGGNTGQLYF. The sequenced part of the CDR3 DNA is TGTGCCAGCAGTATTGCTGGGGGGAACACCGGG.

This clone has only a few counts. Gene and germline names: mouse. Read sequence stops 4 residues before the CDR3 end, and the germline J gene provides the missing end. The J gene is TRBJ2-3, the V gene TRBV5; 11 nucleotides align to TRBD2. From germline, CDR1 is LGHNA and CDR2 YNLKQL (reference sequence). The CDR3 sequence is 18 residues long. J was trimmed by 0 bases and V by 0 bases; bases with no gene match: 5. CDR3 DNA, as far as it was read: TGTGCCAGCAGCCAAGACGGGGACTGGGGGTCTAGTGCAGAA. It yields the protein CASSQDGDWGSSAE. The entire CDR3 protein is CASSQDGDWGSSAETLYF.

With respect to this clone: Each gene name is a mouse one. Other DNA sequences in the same sample also yield this CDR3. The CDR3 protein is CTCSADWGPNTGQLYF. The covered CDR3 bases are TGCACCTGCAGTGCCGACTGGGGGCCAAACACCGGG. The rearrangement uses TRBV1 and TRBJ2-2; 9 nucleotides line up with TRBD2. The sequence runs out 4 residues before the end of the CDR3; the remainder is reconstructed from the germline J gene. Trimming removed 3 bases from V and 0 bases from J; junction bases left unmatched: 2. Per germline, CDR1 NSQYPW and CDR2 LRSPGD (reference sequence). The CDR3 spans 16 residues.

This clone came up a few times. The listed genes are named as in mouse. The read finishes 4 residues shy of the CDR3 end, and the germline J gene is used to complete it. The gene calls are TRBV13-2 and TRBJ2-7, with D perhaps TRBD1 (6 bases). Germline CDR1 NNHNN, CDR2 SYGAGS (reference sequence). This CDR3 comprises 14 residues. V was pared by 2 bases and J by 3 bases, with 12 bases between. CDR3 protein: CASGEGPGVYEQYF. The sequenced part of the CDR3 DNA is TGTGCCAGCGGTGAAGGGCCAGGGGTCTAT.

With regard to this clone: Gene names follow the mouse nomenclature. The read terminates 4 residues before the CDR3 end, so the remaining end is supplied by the germline J gene. The chain recombines TRBV31 with TRBJ1-2, with D possibly matching TRBD1 (6 bases). In germline, CDR1 is GKSSPN, CDR2 SITVG. This CDR3 has 13 amino acids. V lost 5 bases to trimming and J lost 0 bases, with 10 bases between them. The CDR3 DNA, read in part, is TGTGCCTGGGGGGACACCTCAAACTCC. Encoded protein: CAWGDTSNS. The complete CDR3 sequence is CAWGDTSNSDYTF.

A word on this clone: The genes and germline here are from mouse. The read halts 4 residues ahead of the CDR3 end, with the missing end drawn from the germline J gene. At the DNA level, this CDR3 is encoded by other sequences in the same sample as well. The V and J genes are TRBV1 and TRBJ2-3, with TRBD2 identical over 7 bases. CDR1 NSQYPW and CDR2 LRSPGD come from the germline V gene (reference sequence). The junction had 4 bases not matched to a gene; V was cut back by 1 base and J by 0 bases. This CDR3 region has 16 residues. The sequenced part of the CDR3 DNA is TGCACCTGCAGTGCAGGAACTGGGGCTAGTGCAGAA. Its translation: CTCSAGTGASAE. Given in full, the CDR3 is CTCSAGTGASAETLYF.

This clone has only a few counts. The listed genes are named as in mouse. The missing CDR3 end, 4 residues past where the read stops, is filled in from the germline J gene. The rearrangement joins TRBV13-2 to TRBJ2-2; D is ambiguous. Trimming removed 6 bases at V and 0 bases at J, with 3 bases between. The CDR3 loop spans 12 amino acids. In germline, CDR1 is NNHNN, CDR2 SYGAGS (reference sequence). The CDR3 here is CASASNTGQLYF. CDR3 bases read: TGTGCCAGCGCCTCAAACACCGGG.

A few counts support this clone. The gene names here belong to mouse. With the read ending 4 residues before the CDR3 end, the germline J gene is used to fill in that end. This chain connects TRBV13-1 to TRBJ2-2; tentatively, D is TRBD2 (5 bases). The CDR3 spans 12 residues. Germline V CDR1 and CDR2: NSHNY, SYGAGN. V lost 5 bases and J lost 6, with 8 bases in between. The CDR3 DNA, read in part, is TGTGCCAGCAGCGCTGGGCCCGGG. This encodes CASSAGPG. The CDR3 in full is CASSAGPGQLYF.

This clone has more than one count but fewer than ten. The gene names here belong to mouse. Read coverage stops 3 residues before the CDR3 terminus; the germline J gene supplies the remainder. This rearrangement joins TRBV1 to TRBJ1-6; TRBD1 might be the D (5 bases). Being an ORF, TRBJ1-6 has a function that is uncertain. From germline, CDR1 is NSQYPW and CDR2 LRSPGD (reference sequence). Trimming pared 3 bases from V and 0 bases from J, leaving 9 bases between. The CDR3 runs 16 residues. CDR3 DNA (partial): TGCACCTGCAGTGCCGCAGGGATTTCCTATAATTCGCCC. It specifies CTCSAAGISYNSP. The whole CDR3 reads CTCSAAGISYNSPLYF.

This clone has a handful of counts. Any gene name here is a mouse gene name. With the read ending 4 residues before the CDR3 end, the germline J gene is used to fill in that end. J is TRBJ2-7 and V is TRBV13-3; a possible D gene is TRBD1 (6 bases). The CDR3 is 11 amino acids. Germline V lookup: CDR1 NNHDY, CDR2 SYVADS. The CDR3 bases that were read are TGTGCCAGCTCCAGGGGAGAT. As protein: CASSRGD. The entire CDR3 protein reads CASSRGDEQYF.

A remark on this clone: These gene names are mouse names. Read coverage stops 4 residues before the CDR3 terminus; the germline J gene supplies the remainder. This rearrangement joins TRBV31 to TRBJ2-3; D possibly corresponds to TRBD1 (5 bases). The CDR3 contains 14 residues. Between the trimmed V and J ends, which lost 0 bases and 0 bases, there was a span of 7 bases. Germline V gene data show CDR1 as GKSSPN and CDR2 as SITVG. CDR3 bases read: TGTGCCTGGAGTCTAGAGGGGAGTGCAGAA. It yields the protein CAWSLEGSAE. The full CDR3 protein reads CAWSLEGSAETLYF. The variable domain in full, with the rest retrieved from reference TRBV31 and TRBJ2-3, is AQTIHQWPVAEIKAVGSPLSLGCTIKGKSSPNLYWYWQATGGTLQQLFYSITVGQVESVVQLNLSASRPKDDQFILSTEKLLLSHSGFYLCAWSLEGSAETLYFGSGTRLTVL.

A word on this clone: The gene names given are mouse names. The read ends 4 residues early relative to the CDR3; the germline J gene fills the gap. The rearrangement links TRBV14 to TRBJ2-1, with TRBD2 matching 10 bases. After removal of 3 bases from V and 3 bases from J, the junction contained 6 bases not matched to a gene. CDR3 length equals 16 residues. Germline values: CDR1 SGHDT, CDR2 FRDEAV. The CDR3 spells CASSSPGTGVYAEQFF. The CDR3 DNA, read in part, is TGTGCCAGCAGTTCACCCGGGACTGGGGTCTATGCT.

This clone came up many times. The gene symbols are mouse symbols. The observed sequence ends 4 residues before the CDR3 terminus, with the missing tail filled in from the germline J gene. This rearrangement joins TRBV14 to TRBJ2-2; TRBD1 matches at 8 bases. Trimming cost V 0 bases and J 1 base; bases outside gene matches: 2. This CDR3 contains 16 residues. Germline CDR1 and CDR2: SGHDT and FRDEAV. The chain's CDR3 is CASSFYGTGNTGQLYF. Incomplete CDR3 DNA: TGTGCCAGCAGTTTCTACGGGACAGGAAACACCGGG.

This clone was observed a handful of times. The gene names here belong to mouse. The sequenced fragment ends 4 residues before the CDR3 boundary, so the rest is inferred from the germline J gene. The same CDR3 also results from other DNA sequences found in this sample. This rearrangement joins TRBV5 to TRBJ2-5; 10 bases line up with TRBD1. This CDR3 region has 15 residues. In germline, CDR1 is LGHNA, CDR2 YNLKQL (reference sequence). The sequenced CDR3 bases are TGTGCCAGCAGCCAAGATGGGGACAGGGGTGAC. It encodes CASSQDGDRGD. The complete CDR3 protein is CASSQDGDRGDTQYF.

For this clone: It is unclear where the CDR3 begins or ends on the DNA, so no DNA is shown, and the CDR3 is as TCRdb lists it. Genes and germline come from the mouse. This chain's CDR3 is CAPAVNWFNQDTQYF. The chain has TRBV23 and TRBJ2-5; TRBD2, the table's D call, was not compared with the DNA. Germline CDR1 reads KGHTA; CDR2 reads FQNQQP. The length of the CDR3 is 15 amino acids, counting both ends.

This clone has just a few counts. Mouse gene names apply. The sequenced part of the CDR3 DNA is TGTGCCAGCGGTGATGCAGTCTCC. Protein product: CASGDAVS. The full CDR3 protein reads CASGDAVSDYTF. The V call is TRBV13-2, the J call TRBJ1-2; D remains unclear. The observed sequence ends 4 residues before the CDR3 terminus, with the missing tail filled in from the germline J gene. The V gene lost 0 bases and the J gene lost 4 bases, with 4 bases spanning the gap. This CDR3 is built from 12 residues. Looked up from germline, CDR1 is NNHNN and CDR2 is SYGAGS (reference sequence).

For this clone: The listed genes are named as in mouse. The CDR3 extends 4 residues past the end of the read, so its final part is completed from the germline J gene. This sequence joins TRBV3 and TRBJ2-5; a possible D gene is TRBD2 (6 bases). The V gene's germline CDR1 is SNHLY and CDR2 FYNGKV (reference sequence). The CDR3 contains 14 residues. V dropped 3 bases and J dropped 1 base, with 8 bases sitting between them. CDR3 bases read: TGTGCCAGCAGCTTCCGGGGGGACCAAGAC. The encoded protein is CASSFRGDQD. The entire CDR3 sequence reads CASSFRGDQDTQYF.

This clone was picked up a small number of times. Gene names are mouse gene names. The covered CDR3 bases are TGTGCCAGCAGCCAGACTGGGGAGCGGGAC. Amino acid sequence: CASSQTGERD. From start to end, the CDR3 is CASSQTGERDTQYF. The J gene is TRBJ2-5, the V gene TRBV5, with TRBD2 identical over 8 bases. The read terminates 4 residues ahead of where the CDR3 ends, so the germline J gene completes it. The CDR3 consists of 14 residues. CDR1 is LGHNA and CDR2 is YNLKQL in the germline V gene (reference sequence).

Only a few counts were recorded for this clone. Each gene name is a mouse one. The read gets to within 4 residues of the CDR3 end, and the germline J gene fills in the rest. V usage is TRBV17 and J usage is TRBJ1-1; 7 bases are shared with TRBD1. Trimming cost V 0 bases and J 0 bases; bases outside gene matches: 4. Germline V CDR1 and CDR2: MNHDT, YYDKIL. The CDR3 has 16 residues. CDR3 amino acids: CASSRDRQGANTEVFF. Incomplete CDR3 DNA: TGTGCTAGCAGTAGAGATCGGCAGGGGGCAAACACA.

This clone has only a few counts. The genes and germline here are from mouse. The CDR3 extends 4 residues past the end of the read, so its final part is completed from the germline J gene. V is TRBV19 and J is TRBJ2-2, with 8 bases identical to TRBD1. This CDR3 is 17 amino acids long. V lost 4 bases and J lost 3; bases outside the gene matches: 11. The germline V gene encodes CDR1 FNHDT and CDR2 SITEND (reference sequence). The part of the CDR3 DNA that was read is TGTGCCAGCAGTTCACCCAGGACAGGGAAGGACACCGGG. Amino acid sequence: CASSSPRTGKDTG. The whole CDR3 sequence is CASSSPRTGKDTGQLYF.

This clone has only a few counts. Gene names are the mouse ones. The read terminates 4 residues before the CDR3 end, so the remaining end is supplied by the germline J gene. The V and J genes are TRBV13-3 and TRBJ2-3, with 7 nucleotides matching TRBD2. CDR3 length: 14 residues. Germline loops: CDR1 NNHDY, CDR2 SYVADS. With V trimmed by 5 bases and J by 0 bases, 3 bases remained unmatched. The CDR3 spells CASSWGTSAETLYF. The CDR3 DNA, read in part, is TGTGCCAGCAGCTGGGGGACTAGTGCAGAA.

Regarding this clone: Gene and germline names: mouse. The sequenced fragment ends 4 residues before the CDR3 boundary, so the rest is inferred from the germline J gene. This CDR3 is also generated by other DNA sequences in the sample. The rearrangement joins TRBV2 to TRBJ2-1, with D perhaps TRBD1 (5 bases). Trimming left V 0 bases short and J 1 base short, with 7 bases between. Germline CDR1 and CDR2: LGHNA and YSYQKL. This CDR3 contains 15 residues. CDR3 sequence reads: CASSQDSGNYAEQFF. The sequenced part of the CDR3 DNA is TGTGCCAGCAGCCAAGATTCAGGGAACTATGCT.